Described below is a single T cell receptor beta chain sequence and its context. This specimen comes from a study of blood T cells in healthy people across ages. V lost 8 bases and J 6 bases, leaving 9 bases between the germline ends. The CDR3 covers 11 residues. Primed by a sample-barcoded 5' primer and a J-beta primer mix, a second PCR proceeded for about 7 to 11 cycles. Via MiXCR, TCRdb re-called the 5' RACE reads, giving one row per CDR3 protein. The sample yields around 1,700,000 distinct CDR3 sequences, under 30% seen once. The TCR originated in a woman aged 25 to 39 in good health. Sample: blood. The chain carries TRBV12-3 or TRBV12-4 and TRBJ2-3, with a possible D match to TRBD1 (7 bases). Here the CDR3 reads CASPGGDTQYF. In DNA form, the CDR3 reads TGTGCCAGCCCAGGGGGGGATACGCAGTATTTT.